The 4 T cell receptor beta chains below all came from one sample that was sequenced in a study of blood T cells in healthy people across ages. Then a second PCR, running roughly 7 to 11 cycles, was carried out with a sample-barcoded 5' primer and a J-beta primer mix. MiXCR was run by TCRdb on the 5' RACE reads, yielding one entry per CDR3 protein. Of 1,800,000 or so distinct CDR3 sequences listed, roughly two fifths are singletons. The sequencing sample was made of blood. Receptors were obtained from a human donor in good health.

Note on this clonotype: Relative to the germline gene, one junction end is altered; a read error may explain this. The chain employs TRBV7-2 and TRBJ1-2, with D possibly being TRBD1 (5 bases). Germline assignment: CDR1 SGHTA and CDR2 FQGNSA. The CDR3 sequence is 16 residues long. Here the CDR3 reads CAGSLGSGGWNYGYTF. CDR3 nucleotides: TGTGCCGGCAGCTTAGGATCGGGGGGTTGGAACTATGGCTACACCTTC. Variable domain in full (rest from reference TRBV7-2 and TRBJ1-2): GAGVSQSPSNKVTEKGKDVELRCDPISGHTALYWYRQSLGQGLEFLIYFQGNSAPDKSGLPSDRFSAERTGGSVSTLTIQRTQQEDSAVYLCAGSLGSGGWNYGYTFGSGTRLTVV.

The chain employs TRBV6-5 and TRBJ2-5; D is possibly TRBD1 or TRBD2 (5 bases each). V was clipped by 6 bases and J by 3 bases, with 14 bases between them. Germline CDR1 MNHEY, CDR2 SVGAGI. The CDR3 length is 14 residues. DNA for the CDR3: TGTGCCAGCAGAGAAGCCGGGACCAAAGAGACCCAGTACTTC. The encoded protein is CASREAGTKETQYF.

J is TRBJ2-4 and V is TRBV27; TRBD2 aligns across 8 bases. CDR3 length: 15 amino acids. Germline lookup yields CDR1 MNHEY and CDR2 SMNVEV (reference sequence). Unmatched junction bases numbered 10, after V lost 4 bases and J lost 8 bases. The CDR3 reads CASSSTGGDWDIQYF. In nucleotides, the CDR3 is TGTGCCAGCAGTTCCACCGGGGGGGATTGGGACATTCAGTACTTC.

The table lists this clonotype with a few counts. The V gene is TRBV20-1, the J gene TRBJ1-5, with a weak D call TRBD1 (5 bases). CDR1 DFQATT and CDR2 SNEGSKA come from the germline V gene (reference sequence). The CDR3 spans 14 residues. Trimming left V 5 bases short and J 2 bases short, with 13 bases between. CDR3 in amino acids: CSAPRASGNQPQHF. The CDR3 DNA sequence: TGCAGTGCTCCCAGGGCGTCGGGCAATCAGCCCCAGCATTTT.